These T cell receptor beta chains were read from a single sample in a study of CD4 T cells in relation to SARS-CoV-2 and coronaviruses. For these TCRs, the target antigens are not known. Sequenced by immunoSEQ multiplex PCR; TCRdb stores in-frame clones only, minus some. The sample yields roughly 17,000 clones, around 77% seen once. Source material: CD4+ T cells from PBMCs, cultured in vitro. All receptors come from a human donor in good health. Each CDR3 is given with its conserved first and last residue. Each record gives: D gene, J gene, clone size, V gene, CDR3 protein, CDR3 DNA. The D gene is left open where the match is weak. A clone size is listed for some rows: how often the clone was seen (once, few, many), or a class if it is expanded.

TRBD2 | TRBJ2-2 | - | TRBV9 | CASSPPGGRAKGELFF | TGTGCCAGCAGCCCCCCCGGGGGGAGGGCCAAGGGGGAGCTGTTTTTT
- | TRBJ2-7 | few | TRBV7-9 | CASSLQGDSYEQYF | TGTGCCAGCAGCTTGCAGGGCGACTCCTACGAGCAGTACTTC
TRBD1 | TRBJ2-5 | - | TRBV28 | CASSLGQGPQETQYF | TGTGCCAGCAGTCTAGGACAGGGCCCCCAAGAGACCCAGTACTTC
- | TRBJ1-4 | - | TRBV9 | CASSVGSRENEKLFF | TGTGCCAGCAGCGTAGGGTCCCGGGAGAATGAAAAACTGTTTTTT
TRBD2 | TRBJ2-1 | - | TRBV6-2/TRBV6-3 | CASSYLLAGGLNEQFF | TGTGCCAGCAGTTACTTACTAGCGGGAGGGCTCAATGAGCAGTTCTTC
- | TRBJ1-1 | - | TRBV7-9 | CASSQYMNTEAFF | TGTGCCAGCAGCCAGTATATGAACACTGAAGCTTTCTTT
- | TRBJ2-6 | - | TRBV7-3 | CASSRAGNSGANVLTF | TGTGCCAGTTCTAGGGCAGGTAACTCTGGGGCCAACGTCCTGACTTTC
TRBD1 | TRBJ2-2 | - | TRBV6-5 | CASIATGFTGELFF | TGTGCCAGCATAGCGACAGGGTTCACCGGGGAGCTGTTTTTT
- | TRBJ1-1 | - | TRBV7-3 | CASSGSGVTEAFF | TGTGCCAGCAGCGGAAGCGGAGTAACTGAAGCTTTCTTT
- | TRBJ2-7 | - | TRBV4-1 | CASSQDQRSYEQYF | TGCGCCAGCAGCCAAGATCAACGCTCCTACGAGCAGTACTTC
- | TRBJ2-1 | - | TRBV5-1 | CASSPIVIAYNEQFF | TGCGCCAGCAGCCCAATAGTCATTGCTTACAATGAGCAGTTCTTC
- | TRBJ1-2 | - | TRBV9 | CASSVAEGRGYTF | TGTGCCAGCAGCGTAGCTGAGGGACGGGGCTACACCTTC
TRBD2 | TRBJ2-3 | once | TRBV9 | CASSVEASGSLTSTDTQYF | TGTGCCAGCAGCGTAGAGGCTAGCGGGAGCCTAACTAGCACAGATACGCAGTATTTT
- | TRBJ1-6 | - | TRBV19 | CASSIGGFNSPLHF | TGTGCCAGTAGTATTGGGGGTTTCAATTCACCCCTCCACTTT
TRBD2 | TRBJ2-1 | few | TRBV24-1 | CATSDFTRGSGRTYNEQFF | TGTGCCACCAGTGATTTCACAAGGGGTAGCGGGAGAACCTACAATGAGCAGTTCTTC
TRBD2 | TRBJ2-7 | few | TRBV6-2/TRBV6-3 | CASSYGSTSDSYEQYF | TGTGCCAGCAGTTACGGTTCGACTAGCGACTCCTACGAGCAGTACTTC
TRBD1 | TRBJ2-1 | - | TRBV14 | CASSPDRQNQFF | TGTGCCAGCAGCCCGGACAGGCAAAATCAGTTCTTC
- | TRBJ1-6 | - | TRBV6-1 | CASSETVNGDSPLHF | TGTGCCAGCAGTGAAACGGTTAACGGAGATTCACCCCTCCACTTT
- | TRBJ1-2 | few | TRBV7-3 | CASSLGGQTAPGGYTF | TGTGCCAGCAGCTTAGGCGGACAGACAGCTCCGGGGGGCTACACCTTC
TRBD1 | TRBJ2-5 | few | TRBV28 | CASAGTGETQYF | TGTGCCAGCGCCGGGACAGGGGAGACCCAGTACTTC
TRBD1 | TRBJ2-6 | - | TRBV15 | CATRSGGTAQGANVLTF | TGTGCCACCAGATCAGGGGGCACGGCCCAGGGGGCCAACGTCCTGACTTTC
- | TRBJ1-5 | few | TRBV27 | CASSFECYSNQPQHF | TGTGCCAGCAGTTTCGAATGCTATAGCAATCAGCCCCAGCATTTT
- | TRBJ2-1 | few | TRBV4-2 | CASSQAGLIMLDNEQFF | TGTGCCAGCAGCCAAGCAGGGTTGATAATGTTGGACAATGAGCAGTTCTTC
- | TRBJ1-5 | - | TRBV6-5 | CASSYLSADQPQHF | TGTGCCAGCAGTTACTTATCAGCAGATCAGCCCCAGCATTTT
- | TRBJ1-2 | - | TRBV5-4 | CASSPGRANYGYTF | TGTGCCAGCAGCCCCGGTAGGGCTAACTATGGCTACACCTTC
TRBD1 | TRBJ2-7 | - | TRBV29-1 | CSVDSGTGTGAYEQYF | TGCAGCGTTGACTCTGGTACCGGGACAGGGGCCTACGAGCAGTACTTC
TRBD1 | TRBJ1-2 | - | TRBV12-3/TRBV12-4 | CASSSRQGYGYTF | TGTGCCAGCAGTTCCCGACAGGGTTATGGCTACACCTTC
- | TRBJ1-1 | - | TRBV29-1 | CSVEGGQGPTEAFF | TGCAGCGTTGAAGGCGGGCAGGGGCCCACTGAAGCTTTCTTT
TRBD1 | TRBJ2-4 | - | TRBV18 | CASSPPGQGGVAKNIQYF | TGTGCCAGCTCACCACCGGGACAGGGGGGTGTGGCCAAAAACATTCAGTACTTC
- | TRBJ2-6 | - | TRBV3-1/TRBV3-2 | CASTDSASGANVLTF | TGTGCCAGTACTGATTCGGCTTCTGGGGCCAACGTCCTGACTTTC